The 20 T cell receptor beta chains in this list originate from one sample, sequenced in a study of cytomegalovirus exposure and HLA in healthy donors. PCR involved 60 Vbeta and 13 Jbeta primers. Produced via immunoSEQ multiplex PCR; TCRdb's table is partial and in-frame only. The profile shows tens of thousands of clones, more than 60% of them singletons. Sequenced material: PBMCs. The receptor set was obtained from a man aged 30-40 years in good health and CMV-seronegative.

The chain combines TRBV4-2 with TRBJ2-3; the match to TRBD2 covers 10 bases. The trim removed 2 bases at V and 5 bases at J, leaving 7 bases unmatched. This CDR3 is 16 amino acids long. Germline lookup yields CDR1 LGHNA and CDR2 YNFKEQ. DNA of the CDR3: TGTGCCAGCAGCCAAAAAGCGGGGGGGCTAAGAGATACGCAGTATTTT. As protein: CASSQKAGGLRDTQYF.

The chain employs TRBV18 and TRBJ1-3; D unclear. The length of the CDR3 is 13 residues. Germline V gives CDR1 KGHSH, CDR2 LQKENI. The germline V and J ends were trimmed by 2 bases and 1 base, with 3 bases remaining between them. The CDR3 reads CASSPESGNTIYF. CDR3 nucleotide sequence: TGTGCCAGCTCACCAGAGTCTGGAAACACCATATATTTT.

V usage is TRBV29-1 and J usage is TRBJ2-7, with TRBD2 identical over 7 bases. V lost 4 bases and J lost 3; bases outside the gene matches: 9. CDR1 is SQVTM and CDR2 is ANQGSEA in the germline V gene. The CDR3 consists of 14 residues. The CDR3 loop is CSVVGGKGGYEQYF. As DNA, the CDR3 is TGCAGCGTTGTGGGGGGGAAAGGCGGCTACGAGCAGTACTTC.

CDR3 sequence: CASSEYGQVTEAFF. CDR3 coding DNA: TGTGCCAGCAGTGAATACGGACAGGTCACTGAAGCTTTCTTT. The genes are TRBV25-1 and TRBJ1-1, with 7 bases lining up with TRBD1. The CDR3 sequence is 14 residues long. CDR1 and CDR2 (germline): MGHDK, SYGVNS. The V gene end was trimmed by 0 bases and the J gene end by 4 bases; junction bases not matched to a gene: 2.

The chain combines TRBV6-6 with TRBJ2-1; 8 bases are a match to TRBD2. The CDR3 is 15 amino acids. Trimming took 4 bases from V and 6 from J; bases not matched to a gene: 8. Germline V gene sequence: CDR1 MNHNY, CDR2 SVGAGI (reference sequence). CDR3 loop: CASSSTSGGGNEQFF. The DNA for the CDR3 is TGTGCCAGCAGTTCTACTAGCGGAGGGGGCAATGAGCAGTTCTTC.

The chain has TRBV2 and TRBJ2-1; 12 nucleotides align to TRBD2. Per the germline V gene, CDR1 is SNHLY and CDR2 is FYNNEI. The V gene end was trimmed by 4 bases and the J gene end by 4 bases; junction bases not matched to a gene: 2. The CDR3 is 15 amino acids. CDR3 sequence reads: CASSGTSGAYNEQFF. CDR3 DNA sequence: TGTGCCAGCAGTGGGACTAGCGGGGCTTACAATGAGCAGTTCTTC.

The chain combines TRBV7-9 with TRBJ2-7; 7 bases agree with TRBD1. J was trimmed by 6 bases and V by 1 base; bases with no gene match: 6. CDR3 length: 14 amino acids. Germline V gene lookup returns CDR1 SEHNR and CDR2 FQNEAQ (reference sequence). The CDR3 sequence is CASSLVRAGGEQYF. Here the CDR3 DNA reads TGTGCCAGCAGCTTAGTAAGGGCAGGGGGCGAGCAGTACTTC.

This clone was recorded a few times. This CDR3 reads CAISEAGSYEQYF. DNA of the CDR3: TGTGCCATCAGTGAAGCCGGGAGCTACGAGCAGTACTTC. The J gene is TRBJ2-7, the V gene TRBV10-3; maybe TRBD2 (6 bases). This CDR3 comprises 13 residues. V gave up 3 bases and J gave up 3 bases, with 9 bases separating them. Germline CDR1 ENHRY, CDR2 SYGVKD.

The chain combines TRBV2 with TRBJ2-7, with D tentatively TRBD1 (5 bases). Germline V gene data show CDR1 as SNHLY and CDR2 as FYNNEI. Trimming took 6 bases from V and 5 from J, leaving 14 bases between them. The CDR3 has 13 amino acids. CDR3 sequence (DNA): TGTGCCAGCAGGGGCACAGGTATCCACGAGCAGTACTTC. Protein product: CASRGTGIHEQYF.

The CDR3 coding sequence is TGTGCCAGCAGCAAGTCCCTCGGGGGCTACACCTTC. Translation: CASSKSLGGYTF. The chain combines TRBV21-1 with TRBJ1-2. TRBV21-1 is designated a pseudogene. This CDR3 region has 12 residues.

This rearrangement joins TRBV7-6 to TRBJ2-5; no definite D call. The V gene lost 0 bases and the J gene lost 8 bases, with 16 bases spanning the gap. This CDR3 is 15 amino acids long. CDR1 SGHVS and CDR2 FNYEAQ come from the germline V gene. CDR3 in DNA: TGTGCCAGCAGCTTAGCGCCGCAATTAAAGCATACCCAGTACTTC. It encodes CASSLAPQLKHTQYF.

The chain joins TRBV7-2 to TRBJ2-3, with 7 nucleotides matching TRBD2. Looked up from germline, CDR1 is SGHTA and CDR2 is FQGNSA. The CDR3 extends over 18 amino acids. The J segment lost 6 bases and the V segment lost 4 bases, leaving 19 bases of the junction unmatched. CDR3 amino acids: CASSSWGSGRGDRDTQYF. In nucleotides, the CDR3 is TGTGCCAGCAGCTCATGGGGGTCTGGACGGGGGGACCGTGATACGCAGTATTTT.

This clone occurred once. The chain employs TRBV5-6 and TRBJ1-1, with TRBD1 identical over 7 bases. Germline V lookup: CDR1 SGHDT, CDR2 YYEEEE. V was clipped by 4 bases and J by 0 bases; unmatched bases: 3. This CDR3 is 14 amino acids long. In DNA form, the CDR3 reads TGTGCCAGCAGCCCAGACAGGGTGAACACTGAAGCTTTCTTT. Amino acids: CASSPDRVNTEAFF.

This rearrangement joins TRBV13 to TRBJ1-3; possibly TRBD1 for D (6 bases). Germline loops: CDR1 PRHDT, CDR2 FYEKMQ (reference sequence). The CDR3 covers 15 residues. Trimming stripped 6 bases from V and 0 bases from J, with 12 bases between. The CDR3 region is CASSSGQLSGNTIYF. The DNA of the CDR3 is TGTGCCAGCAGTTCCGGACAGCTCTCTGGAAACACCATATATTTT.

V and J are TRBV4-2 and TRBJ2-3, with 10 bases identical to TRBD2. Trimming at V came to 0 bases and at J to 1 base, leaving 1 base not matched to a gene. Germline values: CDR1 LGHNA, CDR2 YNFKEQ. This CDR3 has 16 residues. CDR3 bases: TGTGCCAGCAGCCAAGATCTAGCGGGGGGCACAGATACGCAGTATTTT. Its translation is CASSQDLAGGTDTQYF.

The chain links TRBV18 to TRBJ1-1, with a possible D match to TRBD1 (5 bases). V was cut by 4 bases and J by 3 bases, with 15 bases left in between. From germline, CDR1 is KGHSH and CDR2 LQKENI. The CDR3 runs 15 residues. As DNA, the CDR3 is TGTGCCAGCTCACGACGGGGACGGGGGGACACTGAAGCTTTCTTT. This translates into CASSRRGRGDTEAFF.

The CDR3 loop is CASSLVGDSGNTIYF. In DNA form, the CDR3 reads TGTGCCAGCAGCTTAGTAGGGGACTCTGGAAACACCATATATTTT. The rearrangement joins TRBV13 to TRBJ1-3, with D perhaps matching TRBD1 (5 bases). Between the trimmed V and J ends, which lost 1 base and 0 bases, there was a span of 7 bases. The germline V gene has CDR1 PRHDT and CDR2 FYEKMQ (reference sequence). The CDR3 sequence is 15 residues long.

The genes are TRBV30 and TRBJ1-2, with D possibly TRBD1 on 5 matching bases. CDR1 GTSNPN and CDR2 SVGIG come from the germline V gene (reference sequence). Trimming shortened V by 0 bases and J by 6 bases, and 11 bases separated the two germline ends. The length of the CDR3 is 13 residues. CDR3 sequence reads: CAWSVGQGNGYTF. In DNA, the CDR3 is TGTGCCTGGAGTGTAGGGCAGGGTAATGGCTACACCTTC.

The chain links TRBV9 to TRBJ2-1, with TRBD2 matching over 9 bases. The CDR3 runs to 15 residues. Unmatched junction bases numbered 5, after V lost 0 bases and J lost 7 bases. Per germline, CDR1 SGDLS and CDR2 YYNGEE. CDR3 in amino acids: CASSVGSGGENEQFF. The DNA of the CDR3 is TGTGCCAGCAGCGTAGGTAGCGGGGGCGAAAATGAGCAGTTCTTC.

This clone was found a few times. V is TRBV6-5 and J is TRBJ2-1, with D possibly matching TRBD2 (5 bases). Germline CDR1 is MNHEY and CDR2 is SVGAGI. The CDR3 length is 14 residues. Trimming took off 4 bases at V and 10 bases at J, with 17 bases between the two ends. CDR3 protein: CASSSGSSTREQFF. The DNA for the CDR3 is TGTGCCAGCAGTTCAGGTTCTAGCACACGCGAGCAGTTCTTC.